This TCR beta chain was retrieved from a study of cytomegalovirus exposure and HLA in healthy donors (dated by TCRdb to the late 2010s). Study-wide context: In an earlier analysis of roughly 590 of the donors, approximately 260 Gb of sequence data and 90 million to 120 million unique TCR beta sequences from 150 million to 200 million T cells were reported. Roughly 300 gigabases of sequencing data and 70 million to 100 million unique TCR sequences were included in an early release covering roughly 700 HLA-typed donors. Of the roughly 400 genotyped donors, about 80% fell in the genetic ancestry cluster associated with self-reported Caucasian donors. The study aimed to test whether signatures of past pathogen exposure could be identified by cataloging public T cell receptors. The study profiled the T cell repertoires of about 720 subjects by immunosequencing and related them to cytomegalovirus serostatus. In addition to the first cohort of 666 subjects, a separate validation cohort of 120 different subjects was used. To predict cytomegalovirus infection status, the study combined high-throughput TCR immunosequencing, statistical association of individual TCRs with disease status, and machine learning. A later analysis re-examined previously published TCR beta repertoires from 500 to 700 donors and added high-resolution HLA genotyping to investigate patterns of TCR occurrence. Rather than drawing on any new phenotypic data, the later analysis identified candidate immune exposures from TCR beta sequences and the way those sequences occurred across donors. An earlier analysis of 500 to 750 of the donors applied high-throughput TCR beta sequencing to assess whether each TCR beta V gene segment acted as functional or pseudogenic. Donor age, sex, ethnicity and CMV serostatus were collected together with the repertoire data. Genome-wide SNP genotypes for about 60% of the roughly 700 donors were used in a later genetic analysis, which treated that subset as a discovery cohort. Every discovery cohort repertoire had been produced on one sequencing platform. Both class I and class II loci were covered by HLA typing, at four-digit resolution. The number of typed donors differed by locus: about 620-640 for A, B, C, DRB1 and DQB1; approximately 520 for DQA1; approximately 600 for DPA1; and about 450 for DPB1. About 5 DR-DQ haplotypes were handled as single units for association and clustering, since linkage in the cohort was strong. Among several hundred genotyped donors of the cohort, an average of approximately 240,000 unique TCR beta nucleotide sequences was sequenced per donor, of which about 19% were non-productive.

This clone was seen only once. It has no known antigen specificity. Base quality data are lacking; no much larger clone is found one base away. The cohort was made up of 666 healthy bone marrow donors. Cohort members were all nominally healthy when sampled, although unrecorded immune exposures were likely present. The donor tested CMV seropositive and was one of the 289 seropositive cohort members. Each donor provided a peripheral blood sample, and peripheral blood mononuclear cells were used for TCR beta sequencing. The Qiagen DNeasy Blood Extraction Kit was used to extract genomic DNA from the blood cell samples. CDR1 LNHDA and CDR2 SQIVND were looked up in the germline V gene (reference sequence). Trimmed from V: 8 bases; trimmed from J: 4 bases; junction bases lacking a gene match: 11. From cysteine to phenylalanine, the CDR3 is 15 amino acids long. Only the CDR3 DNA stays, 45 bases, in frame from base 1.

Preparation of the library involved the immunoSEQ multiplex PCR assay. For the multiplex PCR, a mixture combining 60 forward primers for TCR Vbeta segments and 13 reverse primers for TCR Jbeta segments was used. The CDR3 region of rearranged TCR beta genes was amplified from genomic DNA by a multiplex PCR assay. The Illumina HiSeq System was used to sequence the amplified TCR beta libraries as 87-base-pair reads. Turning to the authors' computational methods: A later analysis tallied roughly 78 million unique TCR beta chains across the 666 repertoires, and approximately 9.9 million of those chains were shared by two or more donors. A nearest-neighbor algorithm error-corrected the raw reads and collapsed the reads into unique sequences, merging closely related sequences to remove PCR and sequencing errors. To assign V, D and J gene segments, CDR3 sequences were aligned to IMGT reference sequences. For a sequence to be retained, a match of at least six nucleotides was required to both a V gene segment and a J gene segment. Rearrangements were called productive when the CDR3 lacked stop codons and stayed in frame with V and J; all others were non-productive. CDR3 was defined by IMGT convention, running from the second conserved V-encoded cysteine to the conserved J-encoded phenylalanine. The earlier analysis of 587 of the donors excluded any sequence lacking an unambiguous match to a single V gene segment. An earlier analysis of 500 to 700 of the donors classified V segments as functional when productive rearrangements were above 56.7% and as segregating when the standard deviation between donors was above 5%. A statistical classification framework was built to diagnose cytomegalovirus status from the catalog of TCR beta chain sequences. In a later analysis, TCR nucleotide sequences were compared against IMGT/GENE-DB human TR gene sequences so that V and J genes could be assigned. The TCRdist pipeline was used in a later analysis to assign CDR3 sequences and most-parsimonious VDJ recombination scenarios. In a later analysis, each TCR beta chain was defined by its CDR3 amino acid sequence together with its V-gene family, and reads without a unique V-gene family were excluded. As a way to deal with suspected cross-contamination and a sequencing artifact, a later analysis dropped under 600 nucleotide sequences that were highly shared and had low generation probability. For each public chain, a later analysis derived a clonal expansion index from normalized ranks of inferred template counts within each repertoire. A later analysis computed generation probabilities with a VDJ recombination model fitted to out-of-frame rearrangements, and checked the results against IGoR. In a later analysis, TCR-TCR, TCR-HLA and TCR-CMV co-occurrence was scored with hypergeometric tests, and a repertoire-size bias correction was applied to TCR pairs. To estimate false discovery rates, a later analysis permuted the HLA or CMV assignments 20 times. In a later analysis, co-occurring TCRs were grouped using DBSCAN, and TCRdist sequence similarity was added for clustering within HLA-allele-positive subsets. Repertoires with fewer than 30,000 or more than 120,000 public chains were left out of co-occurrence clustering, as were five repertoires with anomalous nucleotide sharing. TCRdb provides this immuneACCESS table in a form limited to in-frame rearrangements. Some clones are lacking; in checked studies, under half of them reflect an unresolved V gene, and why the rest are absent is not known. V, J and clone size reflect that table, while D and trimming were determined from the DNA. The sample has about 150,000 clones on record, roughly 70% of them singletons. The ten largest clones represent less than 5% of the sample.

What the research found in general, with its limitations: When HLA alleles, especially DR and DQ, strongly co-occurred, attributing TCR associations to individual alleles was difficult. A cluster of highly shared sequence variants was judged likely to be a technical artifact of the sequencing pipeline. The authors suggested that the approach could potentially be generalized to other disease states and immunological phenotypes. The classifier was reported to diagnose cytomegalovirus status with high specificity and sensitivity in both the original and validation cohorts. Only TCR beta chains were sequenced in this cohort, and the absence of alpha or paired-chain data limited detectable features. In a later genetic analysis, fewer N-insertions in productive TCRs were reported among donors in an Asian-associated ancestry cluster than the 666-donor mean. Because the 87-base-pair reads could not distinguish some IMGT-functional V segments, including TRBV6-2 and TRBV6-3, those segments were excluded. HLA typing was unavailable for some donors at each locus, so association tests used only the typed subset. Three of the identified cytomegalovirus-associated TCR beta chains were confirmed in vitro to be specific for cytomegalovirus antigens. For the cohort, immune exposure information was limited to CMV serostatus. Presence/absence analyses assumed roughly uniform sequencing depth across donors, an assumption that may not hold. The study listed 164 TCR beta chains as associated with cytomegalovirus. Linkage disequilibrium might explain the correlated functional status among segregating V segments, but an unknown experimental factor could not be ruled out. Broadly in line with IMGT annotations, most TCR beta V segments showed up in productive rearrangements about 87% or about 30% of the time in an earlier analysis of about 500 of the donors. In a later analysis, the rate of TCR association differed among HLA loci, with DRB1 alleles having the most associated TCRs and HLA-C alleles having the fewest. A further reported finding was that TCR beta sequences accurately predicted the HLA-A and HLA-B alleles for most subjects in the first cohort. Specific HLA alleles were associated with 15,000 to 20,000 TCR beta sequences at a false discovery rate of 0.05 in a later analysis. According to a later analysis, most CMV-associated TCR beta chains appeared to be HLA-restricted, and the HLA associations seemed to be driven largely by CMV exposure. A later analysis reported that several top co-occurrence clusters appeared linked to parvovirus B19, influenza, CMV and Epstein-Barr virus. Most TCR sequences were seen in very few donors, while some public TCRs were found in many individuals. An association between a missense DCLRE1C variant and V-gene and J-gene trimming of TCR beta chains was found in a later genetic analysis and replicated in an independent cohort. A later analysis found that HLA-associated TCR beta chains were more clonally expanded and had lower generation probabilities than equally common non-associated chains. Because counts were too low, about 18 rarely observed V segments, including chromosome 9 orphons, were excluded from the earlier analysis of about 500 of the donors.

The sample taken for sequencing was PBMCs. The clonotype originates from a man in his fifties in good health and CMV-seropositive. The V gene is TRBV19 and the J gene is TRBJ1-2; 9 bases in between match TRBD1. CDR3 sequence: CASRPTGGISYGYTF. At the DNA level, the sequence is TGTGCCAGTCGTCCGACAGGGGGGATCTCCTATGGCTACACCTTC.